The T cell receptor (beta chain) described here comes from a study of cytomegalovirus exposure and HLA in healthy donors. Overall study context: As an earlier analysis found, 150 million to 200 million T cells yielded about 120 million unique TCR beta sequences. Study outcomes and limitations: Researchers counted 150 to 200 TCR beta chains as cytomegalovirus-associated.

The V gene end was trimmed by 6 bases and the J gene end by 7 bases; junction bases not matched to a gene: 8. Germline CDR1 WSHSY, CDR2 SAAADI. This CDR3 has 13 residues. As regards this clone: Its target is unknown.

This PCR relied on a set of 60 Vbeta primers and 13 Jbeta primers. The assay was immunoSEQ multiplex PCR, and TCRdb's table has in-frame clones only and misses some. In the table there are approximately 130,000 clones, roughly four fifths of which are singletons. The receptor's source is a man aged 25-45 years in good health and CMV-seronegative. The chain has TRBV10-2 and TRBJ1-2, with 7 bases that match TRBD1. The sequencing sample was made of PBMCs. CDR3 nucleotides: TGCGCCAGCAGGGCCGACAGGGTTGGTGGCTACACCTTC. This translates into CASRADRVGGYTF.